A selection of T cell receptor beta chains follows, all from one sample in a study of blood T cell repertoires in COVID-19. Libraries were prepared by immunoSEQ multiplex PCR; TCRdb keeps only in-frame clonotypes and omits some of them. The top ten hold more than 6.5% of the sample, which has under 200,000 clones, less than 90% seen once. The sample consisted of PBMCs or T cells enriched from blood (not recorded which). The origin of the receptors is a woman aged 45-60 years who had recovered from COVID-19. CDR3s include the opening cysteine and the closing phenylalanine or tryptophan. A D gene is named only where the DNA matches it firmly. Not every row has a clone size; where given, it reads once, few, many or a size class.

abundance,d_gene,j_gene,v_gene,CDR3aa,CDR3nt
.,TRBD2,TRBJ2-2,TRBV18,CASSPGTIPRELFF,TGTGCCAGCTCACCAGGGACTATTCCCAGGGAGCTGTTTTTT
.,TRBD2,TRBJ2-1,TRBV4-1,CASSQALAGRVREQFF,TGCGCCAGCAGCCAAGCCTTAGCGGGTCGGGTAAGGGAGCAGTTCTTC
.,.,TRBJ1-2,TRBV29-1,CSVTGHEGGYTF,TGCAGCGTTACGGGCCATGAGGGTGGCTACACCTTC
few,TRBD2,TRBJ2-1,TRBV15,CATSRGSGSTYNEQFF,TGTGCCACCAGCCGGGGGAGCGGGAGTACCTACAATGAGCAGTTCTTC
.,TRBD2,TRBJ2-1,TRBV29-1,CSGTSGRLNEQFF,TGCAGTGGGACTAGCGGGAGGCTTAATGAGCAGTTCTTC
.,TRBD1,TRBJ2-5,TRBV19,CASIVRGPPFRETQYF,TGTGCCAGTATTGTGAGGGGGCCCCCGTTTCGGGAGACCCAGTACTTC
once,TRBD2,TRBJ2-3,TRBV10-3,CAISDHRLAGTDTQYF,TGTGCCATCAGTGACCATCGACTAGCGGGCACAGATACGCAGTATTTT
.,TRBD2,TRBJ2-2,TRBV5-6,CASSRRTSGLGELFF,TGTGCCAGCAGCCGTAGGACTAGCGGGCTCGGGGAGCTGTTTTTT
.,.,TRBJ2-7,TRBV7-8,CASSPGVQQYF,TGTGCCAGCAGCCCGGGAGTACAGCAGTACTTC
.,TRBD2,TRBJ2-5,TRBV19,CASKGLAGEGYQETQYF,TGTGCCAGCAAAGGACTAGCGGGAGAGGGGTACCAAGAGACCCAGTACTTC
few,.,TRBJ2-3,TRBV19,CASSIGGVVTDTQYF,TGTGCCAGTAGTATAGGGGGGGTTGTTACAGATACGCAGTATTTT
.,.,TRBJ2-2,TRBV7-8,CASSLAGRGTGELFF,TGTGCCAGCAGCTTAGCGGGCAGGGGCACCGGGGAGCTGTTTTTT
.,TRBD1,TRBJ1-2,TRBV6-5,CASSLQGSGYTF,TGTGCCAGCAGTTTACAGGGGAGTGGCTACACCTTC
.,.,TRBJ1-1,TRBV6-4,CASSDWGDTEAFF,TGTGCCAGCAGTGACTGGGGGGACACTGAAGCTTTCTTT
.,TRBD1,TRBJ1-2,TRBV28,CASAGTGVMGYTF,TGTGCCAGCGCCGGGACAGGGGTGATGGGCTACACCTTC
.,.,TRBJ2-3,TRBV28,CASRTGGTPSTDTQYF,TGTGCCAGCAGAACAGGAGGGACTCCTAGCACAGATACGCAGTATTTT
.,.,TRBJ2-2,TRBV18,CASSLDSTGELFF,TGTGCCAGCTCACTAGATTCCACCGGGGAGCTGTTTTTT
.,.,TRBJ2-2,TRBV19,CASSMATYVNTGELFF,TGTGCCAGTAGTATGGCAACGTATGTCAACACCGGGGAGCTGTTTTTT
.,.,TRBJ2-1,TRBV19,CATSRSGVGSYNEQFF,TGTGCCACCTCCCGCTCGGGGGTGGGATCCTACAATGAGCAGTTCTTC
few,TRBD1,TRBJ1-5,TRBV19,CASRKLDRDRGSNQPQHF,TGTGCCAGTAGGAAACTAGACCGGGACAGGGGCTCCAATCAGCCCCAGCATTTT
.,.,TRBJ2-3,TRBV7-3,CASSTHGRDTQYF,TGTGCCAGCAGCACACATGGGCGAGATACGCAGTATTTT
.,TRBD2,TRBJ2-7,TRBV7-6,CASSHSGSSDEQYF,TGTGCCAGCAGTCATAGCGGGAGCTCGGACGAGCAGTACTTC
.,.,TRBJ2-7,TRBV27,CASSLQGGSYEQYF,TGTGCCAGCAGTTTACAGGGTGGAAGCTACGAGCAGTACTTC
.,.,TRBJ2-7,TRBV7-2,CASSLTGWQAAEQYF,TGTGCCAGCAGCTTGACAGGATGGCAAGCCGCCGAGCAGTACTTC
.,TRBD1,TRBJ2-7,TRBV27,CASRTGTGPWYF,TGTGCCAGCAGAACCGGGACAGGACCATGGTACTTC
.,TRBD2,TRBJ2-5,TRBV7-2,CASTYGLAGGPGETQYF,TGTGCCAGCACCTATGGACTAGCGGGAGGGCCGGGGGAGACCCAGTACTTC